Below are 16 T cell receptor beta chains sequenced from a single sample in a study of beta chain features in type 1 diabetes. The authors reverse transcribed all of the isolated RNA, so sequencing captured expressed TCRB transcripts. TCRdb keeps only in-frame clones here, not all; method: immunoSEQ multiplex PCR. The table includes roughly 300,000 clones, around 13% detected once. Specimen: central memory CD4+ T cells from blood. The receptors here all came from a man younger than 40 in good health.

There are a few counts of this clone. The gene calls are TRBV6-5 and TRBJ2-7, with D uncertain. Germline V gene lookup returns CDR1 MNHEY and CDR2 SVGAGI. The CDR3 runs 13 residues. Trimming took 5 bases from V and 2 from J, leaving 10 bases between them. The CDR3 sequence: CASSLGRTYEQYF. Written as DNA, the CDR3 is TGTGCCAGCAGTCTTGGCCGGACCTACGAGCAGTACTTC.

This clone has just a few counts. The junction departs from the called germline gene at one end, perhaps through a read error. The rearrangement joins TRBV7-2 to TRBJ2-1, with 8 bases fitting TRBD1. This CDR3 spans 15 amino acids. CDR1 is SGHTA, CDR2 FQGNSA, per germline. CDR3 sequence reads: CASSSTGQGDNEQFF. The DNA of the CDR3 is TGCGCCAGCAGCTCGACCGGACAGGGTGACAATGAGCAGTTCTTC.

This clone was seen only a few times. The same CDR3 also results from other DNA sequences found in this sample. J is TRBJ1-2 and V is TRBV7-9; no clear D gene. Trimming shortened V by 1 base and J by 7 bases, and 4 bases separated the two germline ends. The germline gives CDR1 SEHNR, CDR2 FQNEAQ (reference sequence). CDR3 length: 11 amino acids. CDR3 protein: CASSLEGGYTF. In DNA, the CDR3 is TGTGCCAGCAGCTTAGAAGGTGGCTACACCTTC.

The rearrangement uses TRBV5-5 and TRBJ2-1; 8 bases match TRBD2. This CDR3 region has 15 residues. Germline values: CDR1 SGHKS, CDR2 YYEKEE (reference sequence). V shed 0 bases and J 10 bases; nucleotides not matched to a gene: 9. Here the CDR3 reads CASSLESGGAREQFF. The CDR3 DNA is TGTGCCAGCAGCTTGGAGAGCGGGGGAGCCCGGGAGCAGTTCTTC.

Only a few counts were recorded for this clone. CDR3 sequence (DNA): TGTGCCAGCAGCTTATTAGAGGATTGGGGTGAAAAACTGTTTTTT. Protein: CASSLLEDWGEKLFF. The chain links TRBV7-9 to TRBJ1-4, with D unclear. The CDR3 has 15 residues. The germline V gene has CDR1 SEHNR and CDR2 FQNEAQ (reference sequence). V lost 2 bases and J 7 bases, leaving 14 bases between the germline ends.

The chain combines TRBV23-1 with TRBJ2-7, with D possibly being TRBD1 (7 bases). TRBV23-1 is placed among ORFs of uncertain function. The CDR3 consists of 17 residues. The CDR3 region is CTSSQSGGTESSYEQYV. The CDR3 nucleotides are TGCACCAGCAGTCAATCGGGCGGGACAGAAAGCTCCTACGAGCAGTACGTC.

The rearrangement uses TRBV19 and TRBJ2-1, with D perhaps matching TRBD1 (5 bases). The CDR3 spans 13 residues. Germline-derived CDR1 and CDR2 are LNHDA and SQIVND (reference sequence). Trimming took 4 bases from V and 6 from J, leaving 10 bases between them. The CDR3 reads CASSRQYTNEQFF. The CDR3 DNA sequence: TGTGCCAGTAGTAGACAGTATACCAATGAGCAGTTCTTC.

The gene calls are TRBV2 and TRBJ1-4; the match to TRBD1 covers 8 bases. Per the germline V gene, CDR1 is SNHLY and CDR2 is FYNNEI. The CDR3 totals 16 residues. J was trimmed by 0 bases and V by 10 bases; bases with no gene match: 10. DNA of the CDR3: TGTGCCAACGCAAGACAGACAGGGGCAACTAATGAAAAACTGTTTTTT. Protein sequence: CANARQTGATNEKLFF.

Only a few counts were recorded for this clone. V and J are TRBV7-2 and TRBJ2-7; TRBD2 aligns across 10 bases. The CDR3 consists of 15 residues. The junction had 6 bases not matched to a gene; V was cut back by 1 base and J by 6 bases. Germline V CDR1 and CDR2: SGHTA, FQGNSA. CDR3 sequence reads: CASSLDSGRRGEQYV. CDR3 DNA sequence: TGTGCCAGCAGCTTAGATAGCGGGAGGAGAGGCGAGCAGTACGTC.

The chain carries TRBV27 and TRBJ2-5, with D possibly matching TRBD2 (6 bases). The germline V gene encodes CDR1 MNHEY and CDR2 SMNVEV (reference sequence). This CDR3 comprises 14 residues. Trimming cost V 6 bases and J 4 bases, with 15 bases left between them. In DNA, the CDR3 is TGTGCCAGCAGACGGGGGACCGCGAGAGAGACCCAGTACTTC. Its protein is CASRRGTARETQYF.

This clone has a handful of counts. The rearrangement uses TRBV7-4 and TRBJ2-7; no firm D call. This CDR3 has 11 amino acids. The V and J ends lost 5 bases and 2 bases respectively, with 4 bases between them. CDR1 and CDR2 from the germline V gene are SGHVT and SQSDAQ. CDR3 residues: CASSPPYEQYV. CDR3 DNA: TGTGCCAGCAGCCCTCCCTACGAGCAGTACGTC.

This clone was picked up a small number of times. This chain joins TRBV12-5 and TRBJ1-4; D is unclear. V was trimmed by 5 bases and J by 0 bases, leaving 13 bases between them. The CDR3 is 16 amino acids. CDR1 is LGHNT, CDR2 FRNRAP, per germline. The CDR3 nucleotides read TGTGCTAGTGGTGCCCCTCTATATGCAACTAATGAAAAACTGTTTTTT. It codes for CASGAPLYATNEKLFF.

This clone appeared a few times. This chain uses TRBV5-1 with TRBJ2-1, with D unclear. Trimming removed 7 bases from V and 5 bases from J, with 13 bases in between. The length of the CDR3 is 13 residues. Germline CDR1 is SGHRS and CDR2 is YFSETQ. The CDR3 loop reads CASQSRVNNEQFF. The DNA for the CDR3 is TGCGCCAGCCAGAGTCGGGTAAACAATGAGCAGTTCTTC.

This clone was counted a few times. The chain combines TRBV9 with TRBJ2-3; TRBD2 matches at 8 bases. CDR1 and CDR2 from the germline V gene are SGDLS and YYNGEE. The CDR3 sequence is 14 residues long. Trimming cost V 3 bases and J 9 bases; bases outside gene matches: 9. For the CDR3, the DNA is TGTGCCAGCAGCGCCGACTCGGGACTAGTGACGCAGTATTTT. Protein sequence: CASSADSGLVTQYF.

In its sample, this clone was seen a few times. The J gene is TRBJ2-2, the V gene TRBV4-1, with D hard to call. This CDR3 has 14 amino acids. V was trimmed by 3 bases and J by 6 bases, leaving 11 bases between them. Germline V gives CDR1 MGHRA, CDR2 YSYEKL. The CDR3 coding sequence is TGCGCCAGCAGCCACCCCCGAGGCTCCGGGGAGCTGTTTTTT. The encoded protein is CASSHPRGSGELFF.

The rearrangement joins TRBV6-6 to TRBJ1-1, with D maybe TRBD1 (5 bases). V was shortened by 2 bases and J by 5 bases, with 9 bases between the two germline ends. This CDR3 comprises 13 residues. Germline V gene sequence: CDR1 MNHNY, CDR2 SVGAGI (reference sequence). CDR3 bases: TGTGCCAGCAGTTACGCGGGGGGGACTGAAGCTTTCTTT. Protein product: CASSYAGGTEAFF.